The 26 T cell receptor beta chains below were found in one sample sequenced in a study of blood T cell repertoires in COVID-19. Only in-frame clones appear in the TCRdb table, and some are missing; sequencing was by immunoSEQ multiplex PCR. The data show about 410,000 clones, about 88% seen once. Material for sequencing was peripheral blood. These receptors came from a middle-aged woman with COVID-19, enrolled during active disease.

The chain employs TRBV7-2 and TRBJ2-1; D is possibly TRBD2 (6 bases). The CDR3 is 13 residues long. Germline assignment: CDR1 SGHTA and CDR2 FQGNSA. Trimming removed 4 bases from V and 7 bases from J, with 11 bases in between. CDR3 sequence: CASSSRGTNEQFF. The CDR3 DNA follows: TGTGCCAGCAGCTCCCGAGGGACTAATGAGCAGTTCTTC.

The chain couples TRBV27 to TRBJ1-1; a weak D match, TRBD1 (5 bases). The ends were cut back, 5 bases at V and 0 bases at J, with 16 bases in the middle. Germline V gene sequence: CDR1 MNHEY, CDR2 SMNVEV (reference sequence). CDR3 length: 16 residues. CDR3 sequence (DNA): TGTGCCAGCAGTGCCACAAAAACAGGCTTGAACACTGAAGCTTTCTTT. Encoded protein: CASSATKTGLNTEAFF.

The chain combines TRBV4-3 with TRBJ2-1; no clear D gene. CDR3 length: 18 amino acids. Germline V gives CDR1 LGHNA, CDR2 YSLEER. The V end was cut by 0 bases, the J end by 0 bases, with 15 bases between. CDR3 amino acids: CASSQDARASSSYNEQFF. In DNA form, the CDR3 reads TGCGCCAGCAGCCAAGATGCACGAGCGTCTAGCTCCTACAATGAGCAGTTCTTC.

The chain uses TRBV27 and TRBJ2-5; 8 nucleotides match TRBD2. The germline V gene encodes CDR1 MNHEY and CDR2 SMNVEV (reference sequence). After removal of 5 bases from V and 1 base from J, the junction contained 12 bases not matched to a gene. CDR3 length: 17 amino acids. DNA of the CDR3: TGTGCCAGCAGTCCTGGATTAGCGGGGTTCTCCCAAGAGACCCAGTACTTC. Protein product: CASSPGLAGFSQETQYF.

The rearrangement links TRBV7-3 to TRBJ2-2; 11 nucleotides match TRBD2. The V gene's germline CDR1 is SGHTA and CDR2 FQGTGA. The CDR3 covers 18 residues. V trimming: 2 bases; J trimming: 4 bases; junction bases outside the gene matches: 9. CDR3 sequence: CASSLHLAGGYSTGELFF. The CDR3 DNA sequence: TGTGCCAGCAGCTTACACCTAGCGGGAGGATATAGCACCGGGGAGCTGTTTTTT.

The V and J genes are TRBV7-8 and TRBJ1-6; 9 nucleotides agree with TRBD1. J lost 9 bases, V lost 2 bases, and 11 bases had no gene match. The CDR3 contains 17 residues. Germline V gene data show CDR1 as SGHVS and CDR2 as FQNEAQ. The CDR3: CASSLSGQGFGSSPLHF. The DNA for the CDR3 is TGTGCCAGCAGCTTATCGGGACAGGGATTTGGTAGTTCACCCCTCCACTTT.

The V and J genes are TRBV7-2 and TRBJ2-6; tentative D call: TRBD1 (5 bases). The V gene lost 0 bases and the J gene lost 0 bases, with 9 bases spanning the gap. The CDR3 runs 17 residues. CDR1 and CDR2 (germline): SGHTA, FQGNSA. The CDR3: CASSLAGRISGANVLTF. The CDR3 DNA follows: TGTGCCAGCAGCTTAGCGGGGCGGATCTCTGGGGCCAACGTCCTGACTTTC.

This clone was observed a single time. The rearrangement joins TRBV11-3 to TRBJ2-3; 9 nucleotides match TRBD1. CDR3 length: 13 residues. From germline, CDR1 is SGHNT and CDR2 YENEEA. Trimming took 5 bases from V and 5 from J; bases not matched to a gene: 2. CDR3 bases: TGTGCCAGCAGCCGGACAGGGGTAGATACGCAGTATTTT. Amino acid sequence: CASSRTGVDTQYF.

The chain recombines TRBV27 with TRBJ2-2; 8 positions agree with TRBD1. Trimming at V came to 6 bases and at J to 6 bases, leaving 6 bases not matched to a gene. The CDR3 spans 14 residues. From germline, CDR1 is MNHEY and CDR2 SMNVEV (reference sequence). CDR3 bases: TGTGCCAGCAGATGGACAGGGCCGGCCGGGGAGCTGTTTTTT. Its translation is CASRWTGPAGELFF.

This clone occurred a few times. The V call is TRBV5-6, the J call TRBJ1-1; tentative D call: TRBD1 (5 bases). CDR3 length: 16 amino acids. The V and J ends lost 1 base and 2 bases respectively, with 15 bases between them. Germline V gene sequence: CDR1 SGHDT, CDR2 YYEEEE. CDR3 protein: CASSLYGATVNTEAFF. For the CDR3, the DNA is TGTGCCAGCAGCTTGTATGGGGCCACGGTAAACACTGAAGCTTTCTTT.

This sequence joins TRBV7-8 and TRBJ1-1, with a weak D call TRBD1 (5 bases). Per germline, CDR1 SGHVS and CDR2 FQNEAQ. The V and J ends lost 4 bases and 7 bases respectively, with 19 bases between them. The CDR3 covers 15 residues. The CDR3 region has the DNA TGTGCCAGCAGCTCATCCCGACAGAGGAGGGATGAAGCTTTCTTT. Translating it yields CASSSSRQRRDEAFF. Full variable domain (rest looked up from reference TRBV7-8 and TRBJ1-1): GAGVSQSPRYKVAKRGQDVALRCDPISGHVSLFWYQQALGQGPEFLTYFQNEAQLDKSGLPSDRFFAERPEGSVSTLKIQRTQQEDSAVYLCASSSSRQRRDEAFFGQGTRLTVV.

This rearrangement joins TRBV11-2 to TRBJ2-1; D unclear. Germline assignment: CDR1 SGHAT and CDR2 FQNNGV. V was cut by 5 bases and J by 0 bases, with 14 bases left in between. The length of the CDR3 is 16 residues. CDR3 nucleotide sequence: TGTGCCAGCAGCCTCCCGGCGGTAAGCTCCTACAATGAGCAGTTCTTC. The encoded protein is CASSLPAVSSYNEQFF.

V usage is TRBV4-3 and J usage is TRBJ2-7, with 9 bases fitting TRBD1. The V gene's germline CDR1 is LGHNA and CDR2 YSLEER. V gave up 0 bases and J gave up 2 bases; unmatched junction bases: 2. This CDR3 has 15 amino acids. CDR3: CASSQEQGATYEQYF. Written as DNA, the CDR3 is TGCGCCAGCAGCCAAGAACAGGGGGCTACCTACGAGCAGTACTTC.

V gene TRBV5-1 combines with J gene TRBJ1-1; the D gene is possibly TRBD1 (5 bases). There are 15 residues in the CDR3. The germline V and J ends were trimmed by 0 bases and 5 bases, with 14 bases remaining between them. The germline V gene has CDR1 SGHRS and CDR2 YFSETQ. The CDR3 bases are TGCGCCAGCAGCTTGGCCGGGACTTCGGGGACTGAAGCTTTCTTT. Translating it yields CASSLAGTSGTEAFF. Full variable domain (rest looked up from reference TRBV5-1 and TRBJ1-1): KAGVTQTPRYLIKTRGQQVTLSCSPISGHRSVSWYQQTPGQGLQFLFEYFSETQRNKGNFPGRFSGRQFSNSRSEMNVSTLELGDSALYLCASSLAGTSGTEAFFGQGTRLTVV.

V usage is TRBV19 and J usage is TRBJ2-7; 9 nucleotides match TRBD1. The CDR3 has 14 residues. Germline V gene data show CDR1 as LNHDA and CDR2 as SQIVND (reference sequence). The trim removed 8 bases at V and 6 bases at J, leaving 11 bases unmatched. The DNA for the CDR3 is TGTGCCAGTGAGCCGGGACAGGGTGGCTCCGAGCAGTACTTC. Its translation is CASEPGQGGSEQYF.

On this clone itself: One end of the junction varies from germline; a read error may be responsible. The rearrangement uses TRBV3-1 (or the pseudogene TRBV3-2) and TRBJ2-2; D ambiguous. Germline-derived CDR1 and CDR2 are LGHDT and YNNKEL (reference sequence). CDR3 length: 13 amino acids. CDR3 coding DNA: TGTGCCAGCACCCAAGGAGTGACCGGGGAGCTGTTTTTT. This encodes CASTQGVTGELFF.

V usage is TRBV7-2 and J usage is TRBJ2-7; 8 positions agree with TRBD2. V was pared by 2 bases and J by 7 bases, with 10 bases of the junction left unmatched. The CDR3 loop spans 15 amino acids. CDR1 is SGHTA, CDR2 FQGNSA, per germline. The CDR3 reads CASSLRGTRLWEQYF. CDR3 bases: TGTGCCAGCAGCTTACGTGGGACTAGGTTGTGGGAGCAGTACTTC.

The CDR3 loop is CASSRQGGTEAFF. CDR3 nucleotides: TGTGCCAGCAGCCGACAGGGAGGCACTGAAGCTTTCTTT. The chain joins TRBV7-2 to TRBJ1-1; TRBD1 matches 7 bases. J gave up 4 bases and V 5 bases, and 4 bases lay outside the gene matches. The CDR3 spans 13 residues. Per the germline V gene, CDR1 is SGHTA and CDR2 is FQGNSA.

This clone has only one observation. The genes are TRBV7-2 and TRBJ2-5; no clear D gene. Trimming took off 1 base at V and 2 bases at J, with 8 bases between the two ends. The CDR3 runs 14 residues. Germline V gene sequence: CDR1 SGHTA, CDR2 FQGNSA. This CDR3 is CASSLGSVQETQYF. The CDR3, as DNA: TGTGCCAGCAGCTTAGGGAGTGTTCAAGAGACCCAGTACTTC.

J is TRBJ1-1 and V is TRBV6-5; possibly TRBD1 for D (6 bases). Trimming left V 6 bases short and J 7 bases short, with 15 bases between. CDR3 length equals 13 residues. From germline, CDR1 is MNHEY and CDR2 SVGAGI. CDR3 in amino acids: CASSYGQFNEAFF. CDR3 sequence (DNA): TGTGCCAGCAGCTACGGACAGTTCAATGAAGCTTTCTTT.

The chain links TRBV5-1 to TRBJ2-6, with D possibly matching TRBD2 (5 bases). Germline V gives CDR1 SGHRS, CDR2 YFSETQ. Trimming cost V 4 bases and J 4 bases, with 24 bases left between them. The CDR3 has 19 residues. In DNA form, the CDR3 reads TGCGCCAGCAGCGTAAACAGTGCCGGGAACCTGGGGGGGGCCAACGTCCTGACTTTC. Its translation: CASSVNSAGNLGGANVLTF. The full variable domain, in which reference TRBV5-1 and TRBJ2-6 provide the parts outside the CDR3, is KAGVTQTPRYLIKTRGQQVTLSCSPISGHRSVSWYQQTPGQGLQFLFEYFSETQRNKGNFPGRFSGRQFSNSRSEMNVSTLELGDSALYLCASSVNSAGNLGGANVLTFGAGSRLTVL.

V gene TRBV4-3 combines with J gene TRBJ1-4; D gene uncertain. Germline V CDR1 and CDR2: LGHNA, YSLEER. The CDR3 is 14 residues long. V dropped 1 base and J dropped 4 bases, with 7 bases sitting between them. CDR3 in amino acids: CASSQGRSNEKLFF. The CDR3 nucleotides are TGCGCCAGCAGCCAAGGGCGGAGTAATGAAAAACTGTTTTTT.

The chain couples TRBV7-9 to TRBJ1-1; tentative D call: TRBD1 (5 bases). CDR3 length: 16 amino acids. Trimming left V 0 bases short and J 3 bases short, with 14 bases between. In germline, CDR1 is SEHNR, CDR2 FQNEAQ (reference sequence). CDR3 sequence: CASSLAGRLGDTEAFF. CDR3 sequence (DNA): TGTGCCAGCAGCTTAGCGGGGCGCTTAGGGGACACTGAAGCTTTCTTT.

V usage is TRBV7-9 and J usage is TRBJ2-3; perhaps TRBD1 as D (6 bases). The ends were cut back, 2 bases at V and 7 bases at J, with 13 bases in the middle. The CDR3 runs 14 residues. CDR1 is SEHNR and CDR2 is FQNEAQ in the germline V gene (reference sequence). The CDR3 region has the DNA TGTGCCAGCAGCTTAACAGGGTTGGGTCATACGCAGTATTTT. This codes for CASSLTGLGHTQYF. Full variable domain (outside the CDR3, taken from reference TRBV7-9 and TRBJ2-3): DTGVSQNPRHKITKRGQNVTFRCDPISEHNRLYWYRQTLGQGPEFLTYFQNEAQLEKSRLLSDRFSAERPKGSFSTLEIQRTEQGDSAMYLCASSLTGLGHTQYFGPGTRLTVL.

This clone was recorded once. The V call is TRBV19, the J call TRBJ1-4; possibly TRBD1 for D (6 bases). Trimming cost V 4 bases and J 8 bases, with 17 bases left between them. Germline CDR1 is LNHDA and CDR2 is SQIVND (reference sequence). The CDR3 sequence is 15 residues long. CDR3 region: CASSNPWGRGEKLFF. As DNA, the CDR3 is TGTGCCAGTAGTAACCCCTGGGGGCGAGGAGAAAAACTGTTTTTT.

The chain has TRBV4-1 and TRBJ2-2, with unresolved D. The CDR3 length is 12 residues. The germline V gene has CDR1 MGHRA and CDR2 YSYEKL. Trimming removed 4 bases at V and 3 bases at J, with 3 bases between. The CDR3 sequence is CASSPYTGELFF. The CDR3 DNA reads TGCGCCAGCAGCCCCTACACCGGGGAGCTGTTTTTT.